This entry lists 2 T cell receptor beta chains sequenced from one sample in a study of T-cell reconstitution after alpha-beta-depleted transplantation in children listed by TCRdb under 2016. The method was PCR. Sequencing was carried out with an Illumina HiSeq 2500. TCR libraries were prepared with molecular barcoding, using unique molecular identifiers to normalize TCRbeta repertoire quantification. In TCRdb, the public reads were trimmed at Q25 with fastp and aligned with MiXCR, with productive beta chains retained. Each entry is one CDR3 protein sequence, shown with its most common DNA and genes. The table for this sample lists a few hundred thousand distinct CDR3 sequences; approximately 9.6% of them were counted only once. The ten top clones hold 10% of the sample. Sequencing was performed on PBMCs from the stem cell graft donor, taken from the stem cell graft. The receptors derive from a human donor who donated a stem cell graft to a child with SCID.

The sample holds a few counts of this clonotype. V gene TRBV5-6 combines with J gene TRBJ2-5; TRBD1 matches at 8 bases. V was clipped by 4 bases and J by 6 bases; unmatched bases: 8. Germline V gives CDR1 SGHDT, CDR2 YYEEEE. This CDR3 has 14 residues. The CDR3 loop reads CASSGRQGRKTQYF. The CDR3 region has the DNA TGTGCCAGCAGCGGCCGACAGGGGAGGAAGACCCAGTACTTC.

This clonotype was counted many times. CDR3 DNA: TGTGCCATCAGTGAGTGGACAGACAGGGACTACACCTTC. Translated, it gives CAISEWTDRDYTF. This chain connects TRBV10-3 to TRBJ1-2; 7 bases map to TRBD1. This CDR3 is 13 amino acids long. The V segment lost 1 base and the J segment 10 bases; nucleotides outside the gene matches: 6. Germline V CDR1 and CDR2: ENHRY, SYGVKD.